Listed below are T cell receptor beta chains from one sample, sequenced in a study of lymphopenia after photon versus proton radiotherapy. Clones were sequenced by immunoSEQ multiplex PCR, and TCRdb holds only the in-frame ones, with some missing. Here the sample spans under 65,000 clones, less than 85% being singletons. The sample was peripheral blood, taken from a patient treated with proton-based radiotherapy. The receptors shown here come from a man aged 55 to 69 with pancreatic cancer. Both conserved end residues are part of each CDR3. The order of the fields is D gene, J gene, clone size, V gene, CDR3 DNA, CDR3 protein. A D gene is named only where the DNA matches it firmly. Expanded clones are given a class, and other clones once, few, many or no size at all.

D: .
J: TRBJ1-2
size: .
V: TRBV29-1
DNA: TGCAGCTCCCGACGGGAGTCCTATGGCTACACCTTC
CDR3: CSSRRESYGYTF

D: .
J: TRBJ2-5
size: .
V: TRBV5-1
DNA: TGCGCCAGCAGCTTGAGTACAGGGTTGAATGAAAGGGAGACCCAGTACTTC
CDR3: CASSLSTGLNERETQYF

D: .
J: TRBJ1-1
size: .
V: TRBV7-6
DNA: TGTGCCAGCAGCTTACAGGCCAACACTGAAGCTTTCTTT
CDR3: CASSLQANTEAFF

D: .
J: TRBJ2-1
size: .
V: TRBV5-1
DNA: TGCGCCAGCAGCTCCCTTTCCAGTCCCCCCTACAATGAGCAGTTCTTC
CDR3: CASSSLSSPPYNEQFF

D: .
J: TRBJ2-2
size: once
V: TRBV28
DNA: TGTGCCAGCAGGCCAGGGGGGAGGACCGGGGAGCTGTTTTTT
CDR3: CASRPGGRTGELFF

D: TRBD2
J: TRBJ2-2
size: .
V: TRBV29-1
DNA: TGCAGCGTTGAAGATTATACTCGCGGGAGAAACACCGGGGAGCTGTTTTTT
CDR3: CSVEDYTRGRNTGELFF

D: .
J: TRBJ2-5
size: .
V: TRBV28
DNA: TGTGCCAGCAGTGCAACTGGAGAGTACCAAGAGACCCAGTACTTC
CDR3: CASSATGEYQETQYF

D: TRBD2
J: TRBJ2-1
size: .
V: TRBV4-1
DNA: TGCGCCAGCAGCCAAGATCGGGCGGGAGGGGCCTACAATGAGCAGTTCTTC
CDR3: CASSQDRAGGAYNEQFF

D: .
J: TRBJ2-7
size: .
V: TRBV6-5
DNA: TGTGCCAGCAGTTACTCCCACGAGCAGTACTTC
CDR3: CASSYSHEQYF

D: .
J: TRBJ1-1
size: once
V: TRBV28
DNA: TGTGCCAGCAGTTTCGGGGGAGGCGGGAACACTGAAGCTTTCTTT
CDR3: CASSFGGGGNTEAFF

D: .
J: TRBJ1-1
size: .
V: TRBV5-6
DNA: TGTGCCAGCAGCTTGGGCTTTATCTCGGATTTTGAAGCTTTCTTT
CDR3: CASSLGFISDFEAFF

D: TRBD1
J: TRBJ2-7
size: .
V: TRBV13
DNA: TGTGCCAGCAGCTTGGGGACAGGCTACGAGCAGTACTTC
CDR3: CASSLGTGYEQYF

D: .
J: TRBJ1-5
size: .
V: TRBV7-2
DNA: TGTGCCAGCAGCCCAACTTATTCGGTGGAGCCCCAGCATTTT
CDR3: CASSPTYSVEPQHF

D: TRBD2
J: TRBJ2-2
size: .
V: TRBV29-1
DNA: TGCAGCGTTGAAGGCGGGAGGGGAACCGGGGAGCTGTTTTTT
CDR3: CSVEGGRGTGELFF

D: .
J: TRBJ1-2
size: .
V: TRBV28
DNA: TGTGCCAGCAGTCCCGACTATGGGGGCTACACCTTC
CDR3: CASSPDYGGYTF

D: .
J: TRBJ1-5
size: .
V: TRBV30
DNA: TGTGCCTGGAGTCATATCACAAGGGGTCAGCCCCAGCATTTT
CDR3: CAWSHITRGQPQHF

D: TRBD1
J: TRBJ1-2
size: .
V: TRBV2
DNA: TGTGCCAGCTGGGGAACAGGGGTTCATGGCTACACCTTC
CDR3: CASWGTGVHGYTF

D: .
J: TRBJ2-5
size: .
V: TRBV25-1
DNA: TGTGCCAGCATGTTGGAGACCCAGTACTTC
CDR3: CASMLETQYF

D: TRBD2
J: TRBJ2-7
size: once
V: TRBV2
DNA: TGTGCCAGCAGTGAAGGGGTAGCGGGCTACTCCTACGAGCAGTACTTC
CDR3: CASSEGVAGYSYEQYF

D: TRBD1
J: TRBJ1-5
size: .
V: TRBV28
DNA: TGTGCCAGCAGTTTATCCCGGACAGGTTATAGCAATCAGCCCCAGCATTTT
CDR3: CASSLSRTGYSNQPQHF

D: TRBD1
J: TRBJ2-3
size: .
V: TRBV19
DNA: TGTGCCAGTAGTATGTCTAGGACAGGGGATACAGATACGCAGTATTTT
CDR3: CASSMSRTGDTDTQYF

D: TRBD2
J: TRBJ2-1
size: .
V: TRBV6-6
DNA: TGTGCCAGCAGACTAGCGGGAGATTACAATGAGCAGTTCTTC
CDR3: CASRLAGDYNEQFF

D: TRBD2
J: TRBJ2-3
size: .
V: TRBV6-5
DNA: TGTGCCAGCAGTTCCCCCGGGGGGAGTACAGATACGCAGTATTTT
CDR3: CASSSPGGSTDTQYF

D: .
J: TRBJ1-2
size: few
V: TRBV11-1
DNA: TGTGCCAGCAGCTTCCGTGGGCATGGCTACACCTTC
CDR3: CASSFRGHGYTF

D: TRBD1
J: TRBJ1-2
size: .
V: TRBV2
DNA: TGTGCCAGCAGTGAAGTAGGGGGCGCAGTGGGCGGCTACACCTTC
CDR3: CASSEVGGAVGGYTF

D: TRBD2
J: TRBJ2-3
size: .
V: TRBV2
DNA: TGTGCCAGCAGTGAATCGACTAGCGGGAGGGCAGATACGCAGTATTTT
CDR3: CASSESTSGRADTQYF

D: .
J: TRBJ1-1
size: .
V: TRBV6-5
DNA: TGTGCCAGCAGTAGGACAGAGGGTTTTGGCACTGAAGCTTTCTTT
CDR3: CASSRTEGFGTEAFF

D: .
J: TRBJ2-7
size: .
V: TRBV28
DNA: TGTGCCAGCAGTTTAGGGCGTCGGGGAAAGTTCGGTTACTTC
CDR3: CASSLGRRGKFGYF

D: TRBD1
J: TRBJ2-7
size: .
V: TRBV9
DNA: TGTGCCAGCAGCGTAGGGACAGGGGGCCTCTACGAGCAGTACTTC
CDR3: CASSVGTGGLYEQYF

D: .
J: TRBJ2-7
size: .
V: TRBV27
DNA: TGTGCCAGCAGTTTAGCCGCAGGACCCAGCATAGGTATGGAGTACTTC
CDR3: CASSLAAGPSIGMEYF

D: TRBD2
J: TRBJ2-1
size: once
V: TRBV6-4
DNA: TGTGCCAGCAGTGGCCTAGCGGGAGTTCCCTACAATGAGCAGTTCTTC
CDR3: CASSGLAGVPYNEQFF

D: .
J: TRBJ2-7
size: .
V: TRBV7-6
DNA: TGTGCCAGCAGCCCGACTAGAAACTCCTACGAGCAGTACTTC
CDR3: CASSPTRNSYEQYF

D: TRBD1
J: TRBJ2-2
size: .
V: TRBV7-6
DNA: TGTGCCAGCAGCTCAGGGTGGGACAGGGGTGCCGGGGAGCTGTTTTTT
CDR3: CASSSGWDRGAGELFF

D: .
J: TRBJ2-1
size: .
V: TRBV7-9
DNA: TGTGCCAGCAGCTTACAAGGGGGACTGCACAATGAGCAGTTCTTC
CDR3: CASSLQGGLHNEQFF

D: TRBD2
J: TRBJ2-7
size: .
V: TRBV19
DNA: TGTGCCAGTAGTATTATGGCGGGAGCCTACGAGCAGTACTTC
CDR3: CASSIMAGAYEQYF

D: .
J: TRBJ2-7
size: .
V: TRBV6-1
DNA: TGTGCCAGTTACAACTCCTACGAGCAGTACTTC
CDR3: CASYNSYEQYF

D: .
J: TRBJ2-5
size: .
V: TRBV5-6
DNA: TGTGCCAGCAGCTTTGGAACAGAAGAGACCCAGTACTTC
CDR3: CASSFGTEETQYF

D: .
J: TRBJ2-3
size: .
V: TRBV4-1
DNA: TGCGCCAGCAGCCTCTTGGCCCTGGGGCCAGATACGCAGTATTTT
CDR3: CASSLLALGPDTQYF

D: .
J: TRBJ2-7
size: .
V: TRBV27
DNA: TGTGCCAGCAGTTTATTAGGTGTGAGCGGGAAGGGGGGTAGATACCAGCAGTACTTC
CDR3: CASSLLGVSGKGGRYQQYF

D: TRBD2
J: TRBJ2-7
size: .
V: TRBV14
DNA: TGTGCCAGCAGCCACACCTCTAGCGGGAGGGCGGTTGCGGGCTACGAGCAGTACTTC
CDR3: CASSHTSSGRAVAGYEQYF

D: TRBD2
J: TRBJ2-1
size: few
V: TRBV5-4
DNA: TGTGCCAGCAGCTTGAAAGCGGGAAGTGGTAGTGAGCAGTTCTTC
CDR3: CASSLKAGSGSEQFF

D: TRBD2
J: TRBJ2-2
size: .
V: TRBV25-1
DNA: TGTGCCAGCAGTGAAGCGGGACTAGCGGGAGTTACCGGGGAGCTGTTTTTT
CDR3: CASSEAGLAGVTGELFF

D: TRBD2
J: TRBJ2-1
size: few
V: TRBV2
DNA: TGTGCCAGCAGTGAGATGGTAGCGGGGGAGCAGTTCTTC
CDR3: CASSEMVAGEQFF

D: .
J: TRBJ2-3
size: .
V: TRBV15
DNA: TGTGCCACCAGCTGGCTAGCATCCGATACGCAGTATTTT
CDR3: CATSWLASDTQYF

D: .
J: TRBJ2-3
size: .
V: TRBV11-3
DNA: TGTGCCAGCAGTCGAGTCGACGGACGGACAGATACGCAGTATTTT
CDR3: CASSRVDGRTDTQYF

D: TRBD1
J: TRBJ1-3
size: once
V: TRBV28
DNA: TGTGCCAGCAGTTCGGCCCAGGACAGGGCCGGAAACACCATATATTTT
CDR3: CASSSAQDRAGNTIYF

D: .
J: TRBJ1-5
size: .
V: TRBV28
DNA: TGTGCCAGCAGTTTACAGGACAATCAGCCCCAGCATTTT
CDR3: CASSLQDNQPQHF

D: TRBD1
J: TRBJ1-1
size: .
V: TRBV14
DNA: TGTGCCAGCAGCCCGCTACAGGGGTTGGGTAACACTGAAGCTTTCTTT
CDR3: CASSPLQGLGNTEAFF

D: TRBD1
J: TRBJ1-1
size: once
V: TRBV2
DNA: TGTGCCAGCAGCGGTATAACAGGGGGAAACACTGAAGCTTTCTTT
CDR3: CASSGITGGNTEAFF

D: TRBD1
J: TRBJ1-2
size: .
V: TRBV9
DNA: TGTGCCAGCAGCGTAGGGGGACAGGCTAACTATGGCTACACCTTC
CDR3: CASSVGGQANYGYTF

D: .
J: TRBJ2-7
size: .
V: TRBV11-3
DNA: TGTGCCAGCAGCGGCCGGGACTTGACGAGCTCCTACGAGCAGTACTTC
CDR3: CASSGRDLTSSYEQYF

D: .
J: TRBJ2-2
size: .
V: TRBV4-1
DNA: TGCGCCAGCAGCCAGATAGGGGGGAACACCGGGGAGCTGTTTTTT
CDR3: CASSQIGGNTGELFF

D: TRBD1
J: TRBJ2-5
size: .
V: TRBV7-8
DNA: TGTGCCAGCAGCTTAGCTGATACAGGGGGAAGAGAGACCCAGTACTTC
CDR3: CASSLADTGGRETQYF

D: .
J: TRBJ2-5
size: few
V: TRBV19
DNA: TGTGCCAGTAGTACCGGGACCGGAGGTGGAGAGACCCAGTACTTC
CDR3: CASSTGTGGGETQYF